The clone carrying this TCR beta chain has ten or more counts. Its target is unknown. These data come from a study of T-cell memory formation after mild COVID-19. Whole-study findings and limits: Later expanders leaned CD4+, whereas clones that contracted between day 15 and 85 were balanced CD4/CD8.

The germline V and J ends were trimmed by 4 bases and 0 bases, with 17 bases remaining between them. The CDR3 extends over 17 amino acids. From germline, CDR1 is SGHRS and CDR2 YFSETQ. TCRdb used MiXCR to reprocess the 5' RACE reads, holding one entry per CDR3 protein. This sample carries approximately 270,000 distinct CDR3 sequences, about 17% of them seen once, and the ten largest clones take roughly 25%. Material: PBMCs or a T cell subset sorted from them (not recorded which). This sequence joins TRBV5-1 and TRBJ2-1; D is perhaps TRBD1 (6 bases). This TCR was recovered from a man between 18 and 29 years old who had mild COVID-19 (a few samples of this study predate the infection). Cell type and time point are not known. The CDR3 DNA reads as TGCGCCAGCAGCAACTCACAGGGCAGTAGCTCCTACAATGAGCAGTTCTTC. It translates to CASSNSQGSSSYNEQFF. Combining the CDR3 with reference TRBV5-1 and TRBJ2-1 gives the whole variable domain KAGVTQTPRYLIKTRGQQVTLSCSPISGHRSVSWYQQTPGQGLQFLFEYFSETQRNKGNFPGRFSGRQFSNSRSEMNVSTLELGDSALYLCASSNSQGSSSYNEQFFGPGTRLTVL.